The clone carrying this T cell receptor (beta chain) was found many times. The data are from a study of T-cell reconstitution after alpha-beta-depleted transplantation in children. The TCRbeta library incorporated unique molecular identifiers. A single record per CDR3 protein comes from TCRdb applying MiXCR to the PCR reads. The sample yields 350,000 to 450,000 distinct CDR3 sequences, roughly 20% seen once. The germline V gene encodes CDR1 SEHNR and CDR2 FQNEAQ (reference sequence). The CDR3 runs 14 residues. V lost 5 bases, J lost 4 bases, and 11 bases lay in between. This receptor was identified in a human donor who donated a stem cell graft to a child with acute myeloid leukemia. This chain connects TRBV7-9 to TRBJ1-4; D ambiguous. The starting material was PBMCs from the stem cell graft donor, obtained from the stem cell graft. CDR3 in DNA: TGTGCCAGCAGCCCCCGTTCTGATAATGAAAAACTGTTTTTT. It yields the protein CASSPRSDNEKLFF.